This record concerns one T cell receptor beta chain sequence. No antigen is known for it. Libraries were prepared by immunoSEQ multiplex PCR; TCRdb keeps only in-frame clonotypes and omits some of them. The sample holds hundreds of thousands of clones, around 86% seen once. This sample was included in a study of cytomegalovirus exposure and HLA in healthy donors. Germline CDR1 MDHEN, CDR2 SYDVKM. V lost 5 bases, J lost 3 bases, and 14 bases lay in between. The CDR3 length is 14 residues. Findings and caveats of the study: Under in vitro conditions, a few CMV-associated chains were confirmed as specific for CMV antigens. Rarity characterized most TCR sequences, yet some public TCRs appeared in many donors.

This rearrangement joins TRBV28 to TRBJ2-7, with D tentatively TRBD2 (6 bases). The clonotype comes from a woman aged 18-35 years in good health and CMV-seropositive. The sequencing sample was made of PBMCs. DNA for the CDR3: TGTGCCAGCAGTCAAGATGGGACTCTCTACGAGCAGTACTTC. Its translation: CASSQDGTLYEQYF. The variable domain in full, completed from reference TRBV28 and TRBJ2-7, reads DVKVTQSSRYLVKRTGEKVFLECVQDMDHENMFWYRQDPGLGLRLIYFSYDVKMKEKGDIPEGYSVSREKKERFSLILESASTNQTSMYLCASSQDGTLYEQYFGPGTRLTVT.